The rows below give T cell receptor beta chains drawn from one sample of a study of identifying expanded T cells in peripheral blood. Some clones are missing from TCRdb's copy, which holds only in-frame ones; the method was immunoSEQ multiplex PCR. The sample yields approximately 120,000 clones, about 87% seen once. Sequencing was carried out using blood. These receptors were taken from a person between 18 and 75 years old in good health. Each CDR3 is given without its conserved first and last residue. A D gene is named only where the DNA matches it firmly. Rows may omit the clone size; those that give it use once, few, many or a size class.

-,-,TRBV6-6,TRBJ2-1,ASSSPAQGHNEQF
-,-,TRBV6-5,TRBJ1-2,ASSYARGREGYGYT
-,-,TRBV7-8,TRBJ2-1,ASKQGGRDEQF
TRBD2,-,TRBV5-1,TRBJ2-5,ASSSVVAGDDETQY
-,few,TRBV18,TRBJ2-3,ASSPARTDTQY
-,few,TRBV7-2,TRBJ1-1,ASSLVGRDSTQAF
-,-,TRBV28,TRBJ1-5,ASSLSALDQPQH
TRBD2,-,TRBV5-1,TRBJ2-7,ASSLSVAGGPPYEQY
-,-,TRBV28,TRBJ1-4,ASGGSNEKLF
-,-,TRBV14,TRBJ2-1,ASSQDGWTLYNEQF
-,-,TRBV11-1,TRBJ2-7,ASSSQGYEQY
-,-,TRBV11-1,TRBJ2-7,ASSPGASYEQY
TRBD1,-,TRBV7-8,TRBJ2-7,ASSRGVQGWDEQY
TRBD2,-,TRBV11-2,TRBJ2-1,ASKISGGGNEQF
TRBD1,-,TRBV14,TRBJ2-2,ASSQETGDIGELF
-,-,TRBV5-1,TRBJ1-1,ASSLWGSGTEAF
-,-,TRBV7-3,TRBJ2-6,ASSLRATWGAKSGANVLT
TRBD1,-,TRBV28,TRBJ2-7,ASSTSTGGADYEQY
-,-,TRBV21-1,TRBJ1-2,ASSKQGFYGYT
-,few,TRBV11-2,TRBJ1-3,ASSLSHSGNTIY
-,-,TRBV30,TRBJ1-2,AWRDRANYGYT
TRBD1,-,TRBV7-9,TRBJ1-2,ASSLRDSDLLNYGYT
TRBD2,-,TRBV4-1,TRBJ2-4,ASSTPASGLAKNIQY
TRBD2,-,TRBV5-1,TRBJ2-7,ASSFTGRAYEQY
TRBD1,-,TRBV4-1,TRBJ1-2,ASSQDLADRGYGYT
-,-,TRBV6-1,TRBJ1-5,ASSVGSVSQPQH
-,-,TRBV5-1,TRBJ2-7,ASSTRTDYEQY